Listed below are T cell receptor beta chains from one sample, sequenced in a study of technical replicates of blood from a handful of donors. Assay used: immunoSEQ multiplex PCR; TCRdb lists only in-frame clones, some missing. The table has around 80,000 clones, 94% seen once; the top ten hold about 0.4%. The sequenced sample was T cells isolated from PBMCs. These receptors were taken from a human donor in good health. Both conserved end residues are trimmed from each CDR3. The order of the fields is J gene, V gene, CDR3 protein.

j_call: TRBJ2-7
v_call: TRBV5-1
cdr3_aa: ASSWAGFEQY

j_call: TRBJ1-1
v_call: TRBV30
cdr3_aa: AWNDRTVNTEAF

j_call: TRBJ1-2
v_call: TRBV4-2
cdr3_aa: ASSLLDRGSGYT

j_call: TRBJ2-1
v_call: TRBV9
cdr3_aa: ASMRGLAGNNEQF

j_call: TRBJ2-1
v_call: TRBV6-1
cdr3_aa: ASTSGQGAHNEQF

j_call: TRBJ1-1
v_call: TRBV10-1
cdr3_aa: ASTAGANTEAF

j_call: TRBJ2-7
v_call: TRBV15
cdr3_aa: ATSSRQGASYEQY

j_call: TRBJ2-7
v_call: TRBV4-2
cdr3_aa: ASSQDRVGGTLYEQY

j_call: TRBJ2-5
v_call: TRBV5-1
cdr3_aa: ASSFKETQY

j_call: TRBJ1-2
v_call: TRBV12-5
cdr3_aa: ASGLGTGSWYSYT

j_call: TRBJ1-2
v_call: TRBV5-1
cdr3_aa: ASSSTEVPGGYT

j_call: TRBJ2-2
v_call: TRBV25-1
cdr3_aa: ASSAGQDVGELF

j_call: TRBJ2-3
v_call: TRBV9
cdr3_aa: ASSITSKDTQY

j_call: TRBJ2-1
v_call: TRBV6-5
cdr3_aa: ASSYQREGRDEQF

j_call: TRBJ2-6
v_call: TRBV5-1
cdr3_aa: ASRGFAGAGANVLT

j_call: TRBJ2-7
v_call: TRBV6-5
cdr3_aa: ASSRGVGEQY

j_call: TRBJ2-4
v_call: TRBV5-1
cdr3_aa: ASSLDVFGKNIQY

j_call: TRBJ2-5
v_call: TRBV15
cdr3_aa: ATSWAGQETQY

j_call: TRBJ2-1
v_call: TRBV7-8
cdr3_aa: ASSLGVWGLADNEQF

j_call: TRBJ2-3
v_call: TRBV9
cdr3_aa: ASSVDSSTDTQY